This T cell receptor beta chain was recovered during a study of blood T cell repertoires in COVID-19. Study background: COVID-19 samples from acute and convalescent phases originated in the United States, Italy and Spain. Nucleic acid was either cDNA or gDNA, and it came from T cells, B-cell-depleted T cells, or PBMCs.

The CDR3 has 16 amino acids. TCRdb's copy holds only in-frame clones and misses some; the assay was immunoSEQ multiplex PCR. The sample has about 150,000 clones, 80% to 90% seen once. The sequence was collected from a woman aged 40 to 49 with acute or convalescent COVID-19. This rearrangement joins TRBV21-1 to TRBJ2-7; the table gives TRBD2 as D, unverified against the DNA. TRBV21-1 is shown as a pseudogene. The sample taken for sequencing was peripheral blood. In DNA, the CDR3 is TGTGCCAGCAGCACGGCCTGGGCGGGAGTCCCTGGGGAGCAGTACTTC. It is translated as CASSTAWAGVPGEQYF.